Each of the 20 T cell receptor beta chains below was sequenced from the same sample in a study of PD-1 blockade in mismatch repair-deficient tumors. The table came from immunoSEQ multiplex PCR; TCRdb's copy has only in-frame clones and leaves some out. The table includes over 100,000 clones, more than 60% detected once. The material was peripheral blood, obtained more than 58 weeks after starting pembrolizumab. The source is an adult with mismatch repair-deficient cancer.

V usage is TRBV18 and J usage is TRBJ1-3, with D unresolved. CDR1 and CDR2 from the germline V gene are KGHSH and LQKENI. The CDR3 contains 15 residues. Between the trimmed V and J ends, which lost 3 bases and 0 bases, there was a span of 9 bases. The CDR3 protein is CASSPASLSGNTIYF. For the CDR3, the DNA is TGTGCCAGCTCACCGGCGAGCCTCTCTGGAAACACCATATATTTT. The full variable domain, its missing parts supplied by reference TRBV18 and TRBJ1-3, is NAGVMQNPRHLVRRRGQEARLRCSPMKGHSHVYWYRQLPEEGLKFMVYLQKENIIDESGMPKERFSAEFPKEGPSILRIQQVVRGDSAAYFCASSPASLSGNTIYFGEGSWLTVV.

The chain employs TRBV5-4 and TRBJ2-3; the D is unclear. Germline V gene sequence: CDR1 SGHNT, CDR2 YYREEE (reference sequence). Trimming shortened V by 10 bases and J by 2 bases, and 14 bases separated the two germline ends. The CDR3 has 13 amino acids. DNA for the CDR3: TGTGCCCTATCGGCAACCCACACAGATACGCAGTATTTT. It yields the protein CALSATHTDTQYF.

This clone was detected only a few times. J is TRBJ2-1 and V is TRBV12-2; TRBD2 reflects the table's D call only, with no check against the DNA. TRBV12-2 is noted as a pseudogene. The CDR3 is made up of 18 amino acids. The CDR3 loop is CASRLGVGGSSSYNEQFF. The CDR3 DNA sequence: TGTGCAAGTCGCTTAGGCGTCGGGGGGAGTAGTTCCTACAATGAGCAGTTCTTC.

V usage is TRBV4-3 and J usage is TRBJ1-3; maybe TRBD1 (6 bases). Germline CDR1 LGHNA, CDR2 YSLEER. The CDR3 runs to 16 residues. V was clipped by 1 base and J by 0 bases, with 10 bases between them. The CDR3 spells CASSQARGDSGNTIYF. CDR3 in DNA: TGCGCCAGCAGCCAAGCTAGGGGGGACTCTGGAAACACCATATATTTT.

This clone has just a few counts. The rearrangement links TRBV6-5 to TRBJ2-7, with 10 bases aligning to TRBD1. The V and J ends lost 6 bases and 1 base, in that order; junction bases with no gene match: 3. The CDR3 length is 14 residues. Germline CDR1 reads MNHEY; CDR2 reads SVGAGI. DNA for the CDR3: TGTGCCAGCAGAAGGGGACAGGGGTCCTACGAGCAGTACTTC. Translating gives CASRRGQGSYEQYF.

The chain links TRBV7-3 to TRBJ2-3; 10 bases are shared with TRBD2. The CDR3 covers 15 residues. CDR1 is SGHTA, CDR2 FQGTGA, per germline. After removal of 5 bases from V and 1 base from J, the junction contained 3 bases not matched to a gene. The CDR3 reads CASSKSGGGTDTQYF. In DNA, the CDR3 is TGTGCCAGCAGCAAAAGCGGGGGGGGCACAGATACGCAGTATTTT.

The genes are TRBV19 and TRBJ1-2; 7 bases align to TRBD1. Per germline, CDR1 LNHDA and CDR2 SQIVND (reference sequence). V was pared by 9 bases and J by 7 bases, with 14 bases of the junction left unmatched. This CDR3 is 14 amino acids long. The CDR3 loop reads CARNDRDLTSGYTF. The CDR3 DNA follows: TGTGCCAGGAATGACAGGGACCTAACTAGTGGCTACACCTTC.

J is TRBJ2-7 and V is TRBV6-6; 7 bases agree with TRBD1. With V trimmed by 6 bases and J by 3 bases, 11 bases remained unmatched. The germline CDR1 and CDR2 sequences are MNHNY and SVGAGI (reference sequence). The CDR3 is 15 residues long. The CDR3 DNA is TGTGCCAGCAGGCCGAAAGGGGGCGCTTTCTACGAGCAGTACTTC. As protein: CASRPKGGAFYEQYF.

The rearrangement links TRBV7-2 to TRBJ2-3; perhaps TRBD2 as D (6 bases). There are 13 residues in the CDR3. Trimming stripped 5 bases from V and 8 bases from J, with 14 bases between. Germline CDR1 is SGHTA and CDR2 is FQGNSA. The CDR3 protein is CASSLREVGTQYF. The CDR3 DNA follows: TGTGCCAGCAGCCTCAGGGAGGTGGGTACGCAGTATTTT.

The CDR3 spells CASSTQGGVGTEAFF. The CDR3 DNA follows: TGTGCCAGCTCAACCCAGGGAGGGGTAGGGACTGAAGCTTTCTTT. The chain has TRBV18 and TRBJ1-1, with D possibly TRBD1 on 5 matching bases. The CDR3 totals 15 residues. Germline assignment: CDR1 KGHSH and CDR2 LQKENI. V was cut by 5 bases and J by 5 bases, with 18 bases left in between.

V usage is TRBV5-6 and J usage is TRBJ2-2, with D perhaps matching TRBD2 (6 bases). CDR1 SGHDT and CDR2 YYEEEE come from the germline V gene. The CDR3 consists of 16 residues. V was pared by 0 bases and J by 2 bases, with 11 bases between. The CDR3: CASSLVGGANTGELFF. CDR3 bases: TGTGCCAGCAGCTTGGTCGGCGGGGCCAACACCGGGGAGCTGTTTTTT.

This rearrangement joins TRBV6-5 to TRBJ1-1; TRBD1 is a possible D gene (6 bases). The CDR3 has 14 amino acids. V was pared by 6 bases and J by 1 base, with 12 bases between. Per germline, CDR1 MNHEY and CDR2 SVGAGI. The CDR3 is CASRLRGGNTEAFF. CDR3 nucleotides: TGTGCCAGCAGACTTAGGGGGGGGAACACTGAAGCTTTCTTT.

The chain uses TRBV7-6 and TRBJ2-3; 14 bases are shared with TRBD2. From germline, CDR1 is SGHVS and CDR2 FNYEAQ. V shed 5 bases and J 3 bases; nucleotides not matched to a gene: 7. The CDR3 covers 17 residues. CDR3 nucleotides: TGTGCCAGCAGCCCAGGGACTAGCGGGAGATATACAGATACGCAGTATTTT. Translating gives CASSPGTSGRYTDTQYF. Looking up the rest from reference TRBV7-6 and TRBJ2-3 gives the full variable domain: GAGVSQSPRYKVTKRGQDVALRCDPISGHVSLYWYRQALGQGPEFLTYFNYEAQQDKSGLPNDRFSAERPEGSISTLTIQRTEQRDSAMYRCASSPGTSGRYTDTQYFGPGTRLTVL.

This chain links TRBV19 with TRBJ2-5; 7 bases match TRBD2. Germline loops: CDR1 LNHDA, CDR2 SQIVND (reference sequence). The CDR3 loop spans 14 amino acids. V lost 7 bases, J lost 0 bases, and 5 bases stayed unmatched. In DNA form, the CDR3 reads TGTGCCAGTAACCGCGGGAGAAACCAAGAGACCCAGTACTTC. The encoded protein is CASNRGRNQETQYF.

The CDR3, as DNA: TGTGCCAGCAGAAGACCGGGCGCGACCTACGAGCAGTACTTC. Amino acid sequence: CASRRPGATYEQYF. The chain employs TRBV6-5 and TRBJ2-7; D gene unclear. Trimming cost V 6 bases and J 2 bases, with 14 bases left between them. Per germline, CDR1 MNHEY and CDR2 SVGAGI. CDR3 length equals 14 residues.

This sequence joins TRBV9 and TRBJ2-3; D remains unclear. The CDR3 length is 13 residues. The V and J ends lost 7 bases and 5 bases respectively, with 14 bases between them. CDR1 SGDLS and CDR2 YYNGEE come from the germline V gene. In DNA, the CDR3 is TGTGCCAGCTCGTTTCTACTCGAAGATACGCAGTATTTT. Amino acids: CASSFLLEDTQYF.

This clone was seen only once. CDR3 bases: TGTGCCAGCAGCTTAGTGATAGATACGCAGTATTTT. As protein: CASSLVIDTQYF. V usage is TRBV11-2 and J usage is TRBJ2-3; D gene unclear. This CDR3 has 12 amino acids. V lost 1 base to trimming and J lost 5 bases, with 4 bases between them. Germline loops: CDR1 SGHAT, CDR2 FQNNGV.

The gene calls are TRBV5-4 and TRBJ2-3, with a possible D match to TRBD2 (7 bases). The CDR3 length is 17 residues. V lost 6 bases and J lost 1, with 21 bases in between. Germline-derived CDR1 and CDR2 are SGHNT and YYREEE (reference sequence). The CDR3 region is CASTDTLRGGRTDTQYF. The CDR3 coding sequence is TGTGCCAGCACCGACACATTGAGGGGGGGACGCACAGATACGCAGTATTTT.

This chain links TRBV7-9 with TRBJ1-2; D not resolved. From germline, CDR1 is SEHNR and CDR2 FQNEAQ (reference sequence). The CDR3 contains 14 residues. V was clipped by 5 bases and J by 5 bases, with 15 bases between them. The CDR3 DNA sequence: TGTGCCAGCAGCGAAAGCCCCGCGGAGTATGGCTACACCTTC. Its translation is CASSESPAEYGYTF.

The V gene is TRBV9, the J gene TRBJ1-1; no clear D gene. Trimming stripped 4 bases from V and 2 bases from J, with 15 bases between. The CDR3 is made up of 15 amino acids. Germline assignment: CDR1 SGDLS and CDR2 YYNGEE. The CDR3 protein is CASSPRFVTNTEAFF. CDR3 nucleotide sequence: TGTGCCAGCAGCCCTCGGTTTGTTACAAACACTGAAGCTTTCTTT.